This T cell receptor beta chain was captured in a study of T cells in Graves' hyperthyroidism and ophthalmopathy. Study-wide results and limits: Most thyroid-expanded clonotypes above 0.001 were also found in blood.

Trimming pared 1 base from V and 4 bases from J, leaving 13 bases between. Germline lookup yields CDR1 SGHDN and CDR2 FVKESK. This CDR3 is 15 amino acids long. The sample holds a few counts of this clonotype. Its antigen remains unknown. There were TCR beta CDR3 regions amplified from RNA transcripts. TCR CDR3 regions were first amplified by RT-PCR with HTBI primers. Each CDR3 protein is one row after TCRdb ran MiXCR on the multiplex PCR reads. This table holds hundreds of thousands of distinct CDR3 sequences, approximately 14% found once. Fresh 10 ml peripheral blood yielded PBMCs. The sample was blood. The receptor's source is a woman aged 55-75 years with Graves' ophthalmopathy. V and J are TRBV14 and TRBJ1-2, with D perhaps TRBD1 (6 bases). The chain's CDR3 is CASSQVGTPIYGYTF. CDR3 bases: TGTGCCAGCAGCCAAGTCGGGACACCTATCTATGGCTACACCTTC.